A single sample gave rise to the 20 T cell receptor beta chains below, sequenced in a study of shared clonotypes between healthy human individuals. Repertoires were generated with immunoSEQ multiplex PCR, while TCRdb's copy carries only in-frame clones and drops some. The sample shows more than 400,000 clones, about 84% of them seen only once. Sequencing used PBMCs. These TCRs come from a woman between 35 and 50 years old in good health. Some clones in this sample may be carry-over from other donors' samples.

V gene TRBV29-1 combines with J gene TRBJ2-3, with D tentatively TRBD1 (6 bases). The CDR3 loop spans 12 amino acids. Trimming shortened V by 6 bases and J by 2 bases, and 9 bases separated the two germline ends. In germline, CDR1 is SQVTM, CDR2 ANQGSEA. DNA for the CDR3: TGCAGCGTCGGACAGCCCACAGATACGCAGTATTTT. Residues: CSVGQPTDTQYF.

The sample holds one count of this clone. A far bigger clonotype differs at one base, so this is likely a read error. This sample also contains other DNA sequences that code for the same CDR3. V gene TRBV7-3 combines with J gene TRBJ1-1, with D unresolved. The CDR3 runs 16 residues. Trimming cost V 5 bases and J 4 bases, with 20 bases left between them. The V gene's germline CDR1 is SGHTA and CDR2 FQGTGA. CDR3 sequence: CASSPSPTAASTEAFF. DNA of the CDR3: TGTGCCAGCAGCCCGTCTCCGACTGCAGCGAGCACTGAAGCTTTCTTT. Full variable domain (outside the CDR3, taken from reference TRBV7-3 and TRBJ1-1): GAGVSQTPSNKVTEKGKYVELRCDPISGHTALYWYRQSLGQGPEFLIYFQGTGAADDSGLPNDRFFAVRPEGSVSTLKIQRTERGDSAVYLCASSPSPTAASTEAFFGQGTRLTVV.

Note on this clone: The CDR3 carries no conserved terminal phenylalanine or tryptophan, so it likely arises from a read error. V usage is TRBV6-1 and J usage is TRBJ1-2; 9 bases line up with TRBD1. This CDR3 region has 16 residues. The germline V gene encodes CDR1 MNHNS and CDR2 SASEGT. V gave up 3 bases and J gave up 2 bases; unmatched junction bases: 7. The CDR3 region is CASSDPPGQGNYGYTL. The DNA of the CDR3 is TGTGCCAGCAGTGATCCACCTGGACAGGGGAACTATGGCTACACCCTT.

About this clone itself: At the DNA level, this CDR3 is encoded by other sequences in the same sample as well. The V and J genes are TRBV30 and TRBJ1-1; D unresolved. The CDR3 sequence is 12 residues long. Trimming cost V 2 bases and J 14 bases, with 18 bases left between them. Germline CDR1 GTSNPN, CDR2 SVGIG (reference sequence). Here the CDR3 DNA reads TGTGCCTGGAGTCTCCCTGTGTCGAAGGCCTTCTTT. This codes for CAWSLPVSKAFF.

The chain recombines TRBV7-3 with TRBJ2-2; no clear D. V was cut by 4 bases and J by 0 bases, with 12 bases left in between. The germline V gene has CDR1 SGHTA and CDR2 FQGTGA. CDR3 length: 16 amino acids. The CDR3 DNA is TGTGCCAGCAGCTCCCGGACGGAAGCGAACACCGGGGAGCTGTTTTTT. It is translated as CASSSRTEANTGELFF. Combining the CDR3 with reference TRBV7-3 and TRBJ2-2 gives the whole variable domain GAGVSQTPSNKVTEKGKYVELRCDPISGHTALYWYRQSLGQGPEFLIYFQGTGAADDSGLPNDRFFAVRPEGSVSTLKIQRTERGDSAVYLCASSSRTEANTGELFFGEGSRLTVL.

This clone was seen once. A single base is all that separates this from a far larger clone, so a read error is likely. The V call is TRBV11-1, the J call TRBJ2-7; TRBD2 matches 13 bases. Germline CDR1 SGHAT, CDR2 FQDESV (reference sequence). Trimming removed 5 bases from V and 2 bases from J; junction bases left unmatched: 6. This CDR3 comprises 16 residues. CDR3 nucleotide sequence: TGTGCCAGCAGCCCCACCGGGACTAGCGGGACCTACGAGCAGTACTTC. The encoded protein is CASSPTGTSGTYEQYF. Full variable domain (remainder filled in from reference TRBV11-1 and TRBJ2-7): EAEVAQSPRYKITEKSQAVAFWCDPISGHATLYWYRQILGQGPELLVQFQDESVVDDSQLPKDRFSAERLKGVDSTLKIQPAELGDSAMYLCASSPTGTSGTYEQYFGPGTRLTVT.

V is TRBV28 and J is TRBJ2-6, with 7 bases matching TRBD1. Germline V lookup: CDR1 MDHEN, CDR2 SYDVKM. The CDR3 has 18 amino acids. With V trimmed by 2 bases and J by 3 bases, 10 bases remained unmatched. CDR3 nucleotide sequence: TGTGCCAGCAGTTTACGTCGGGACAGTAGTTTTGGGGCCAACGTCCTGACTTTC. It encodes CASSLRRDSSFGANVLTF.

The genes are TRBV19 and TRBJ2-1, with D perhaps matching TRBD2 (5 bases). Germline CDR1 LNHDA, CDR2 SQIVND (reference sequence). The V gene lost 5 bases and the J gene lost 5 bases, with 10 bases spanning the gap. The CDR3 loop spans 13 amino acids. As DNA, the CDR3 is TGTGCCAGTAGTCCCCGGACTGACAATGAGCAGTTCTTC. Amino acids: CASSPRTDNEQFF. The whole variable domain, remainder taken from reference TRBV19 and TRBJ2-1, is DGGITQSPKYLFRKEGQNVTLSCEQNLNHDAMYWYRQDPGQGLRLIYYSQIVNDFQKGDIAEGYSVSREKKESFPLTVTSAQKNPTAFYLCASSPRTDNEQFFGPGTRLTVL.

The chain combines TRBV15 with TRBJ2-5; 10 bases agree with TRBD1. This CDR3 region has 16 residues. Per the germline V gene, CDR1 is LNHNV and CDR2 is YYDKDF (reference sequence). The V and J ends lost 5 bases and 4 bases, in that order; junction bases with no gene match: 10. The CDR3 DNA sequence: TGTGCCACCAGCCCGTGGACAGGGGGGGTGGGAGAGACCCAGTACTTC. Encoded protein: CATSPWTGGVGETQYF.

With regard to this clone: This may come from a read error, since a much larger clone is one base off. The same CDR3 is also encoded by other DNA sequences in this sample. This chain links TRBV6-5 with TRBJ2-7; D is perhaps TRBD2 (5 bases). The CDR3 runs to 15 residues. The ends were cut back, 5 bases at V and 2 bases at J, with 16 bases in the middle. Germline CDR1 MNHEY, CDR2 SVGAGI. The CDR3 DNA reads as TGTGCCAGCAGTCCCCTAGCTGGAGAGACCTACGAGCAGTACTTC. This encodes CASSPLAGETYEQYF.

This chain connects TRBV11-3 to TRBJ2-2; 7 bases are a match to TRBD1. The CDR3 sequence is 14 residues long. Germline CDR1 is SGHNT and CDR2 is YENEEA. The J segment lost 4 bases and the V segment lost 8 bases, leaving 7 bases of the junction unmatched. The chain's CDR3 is CASQGQGVTGELFF. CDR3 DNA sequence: TGTGCCAGCCAGGGGCAGGGGGTCACCGGGGAGCTGTTTTTT.

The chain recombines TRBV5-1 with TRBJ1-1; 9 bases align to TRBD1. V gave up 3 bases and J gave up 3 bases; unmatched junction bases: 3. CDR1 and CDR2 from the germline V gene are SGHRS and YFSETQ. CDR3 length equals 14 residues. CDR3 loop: CASSSTGGHTEAFF. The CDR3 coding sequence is TGCGCCAGCAGCTCTACAGGGGGCCACACTGAAGCTTTCTTT. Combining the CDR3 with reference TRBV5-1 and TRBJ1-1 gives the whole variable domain KAGVTQTPRYLIKTRGQQVTLSCSPISGHRSVSWYQQTPGQGLQFLFEYFSETQRNKGNFPGRFSGRQFSNSRSEMNVSTLELGDSALYLCASSSTGGHTEAFFGQGTRLTVV.

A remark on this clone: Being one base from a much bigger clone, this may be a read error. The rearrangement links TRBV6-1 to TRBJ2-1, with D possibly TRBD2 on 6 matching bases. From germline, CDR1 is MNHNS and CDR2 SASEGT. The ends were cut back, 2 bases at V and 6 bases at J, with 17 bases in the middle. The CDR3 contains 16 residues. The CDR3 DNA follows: TGTGCCAGCAGTGAATCCTCCGGGAGTTGGGGCAATGAGCAGTTCTTC. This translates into CASSESSGSWGNEQFF.

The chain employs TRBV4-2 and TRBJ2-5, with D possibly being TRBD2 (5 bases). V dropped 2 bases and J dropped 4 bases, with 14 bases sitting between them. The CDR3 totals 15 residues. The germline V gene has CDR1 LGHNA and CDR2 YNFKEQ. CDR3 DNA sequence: TGTGCCAGCAGCCAAAAAGGCGAGGGTCGAGAGACCCAGTACTTC. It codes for CASSQKGEGRETQYF.

The CDR3 DNA is TGTGCCAGCAGGAAACAGGGTTATGAGCAGTTCTTC. Translating gives CASRKQGYEQFF. The J gene is TRBJ2-1, the V gene TRBV28, with D maybe TRBD1 (6 bases). The CDR3 has 12 residues. From germline, CDR1 is MDHEN and CDR2 SYDVKM. V was shortened by 6 bases and J by 8 bases, with 11 bases between the two germline ends.

CDR3 DNA sequence: TGCAGCGTCGAGCCGACAGGGTCAAAGACCCAGTACTTC. Its translation: CSVEPTGSKTQYF. The chain carries TRBV29-1 and TRBJ2-5; TRBD1 matches at 7 bases. V shed 6 bases and J 6 bases; nucleotides not matched to a gene: 10. This CDR3 is 13 amino acids long. Per the germline V gene, CDR1 is SQVTM and CDR2 is ANQGSEA.

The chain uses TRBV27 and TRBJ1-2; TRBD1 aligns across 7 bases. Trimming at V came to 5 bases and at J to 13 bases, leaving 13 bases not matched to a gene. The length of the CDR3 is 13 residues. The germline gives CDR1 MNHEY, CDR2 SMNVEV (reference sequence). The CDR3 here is CASSPNWTGSLTF. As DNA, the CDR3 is TGTGCCAGCAGTCCAAACTGGACAGGAAGTCTCACCTTC.

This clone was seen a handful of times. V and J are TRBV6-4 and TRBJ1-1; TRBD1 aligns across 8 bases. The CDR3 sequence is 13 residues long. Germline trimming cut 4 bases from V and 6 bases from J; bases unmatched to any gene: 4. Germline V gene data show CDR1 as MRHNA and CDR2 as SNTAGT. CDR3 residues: CASSAAQGAEAFF. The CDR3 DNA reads TGTGCCAGCAGTGCCGCACAGGGGGCTGAAGCTTTCTTT.

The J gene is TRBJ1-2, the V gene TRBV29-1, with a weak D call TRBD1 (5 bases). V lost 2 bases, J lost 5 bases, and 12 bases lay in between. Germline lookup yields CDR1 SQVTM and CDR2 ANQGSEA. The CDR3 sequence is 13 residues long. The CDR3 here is CSVELGGPYGYTF. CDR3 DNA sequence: TGCAGCGTTGAACTCGGGGGACCTTATGGCTACACCTTC.

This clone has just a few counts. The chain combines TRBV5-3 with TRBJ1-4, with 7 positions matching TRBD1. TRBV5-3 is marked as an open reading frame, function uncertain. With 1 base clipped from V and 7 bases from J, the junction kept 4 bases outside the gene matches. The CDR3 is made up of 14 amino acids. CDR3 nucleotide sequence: TGTGCCAGAAGCTTGCCGCAGGGGGGTGAAAAACTGTTTTTT. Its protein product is CARSLPQGGEKLFF.